This TCR beta chain was identified in a study of identical twins. Notes on the study in general: Insertions ran lower in abundant cord blood beta clonotypes, though not in memory repertoires.

No donor was unhealthy or non-Caucasian. The sample holds many counts of this clonotype. The target antigen is unknown. TCRdb re-analysed the 5' RACE reads in MiXCR, keeping a single row per CDR3 protein. The sample contains about 160,000 distinct CDR3 sequences, around 3.6% of which appear only once. Sequencing input: memory T cells sorted from blood. This sequence originates from a man younger than 35 in good health.

CDR3 sequence: CSAWPLSSTDTQYF. The DNA for the CDR3 is TGCAGTGCCTGGCCTTTGTCGAGCACAGATACGCAGTATTTT. V is TRBV20-1 and J is TRBJ2-3; D call uncertain. The CDR3 sequence is 14 residues long. In germline, CDR1 is DFQATT, CDR2 SNEGSKA (reference sequence). Trimming left V 6 bases short and J 0 bases short, with 13 bases between.